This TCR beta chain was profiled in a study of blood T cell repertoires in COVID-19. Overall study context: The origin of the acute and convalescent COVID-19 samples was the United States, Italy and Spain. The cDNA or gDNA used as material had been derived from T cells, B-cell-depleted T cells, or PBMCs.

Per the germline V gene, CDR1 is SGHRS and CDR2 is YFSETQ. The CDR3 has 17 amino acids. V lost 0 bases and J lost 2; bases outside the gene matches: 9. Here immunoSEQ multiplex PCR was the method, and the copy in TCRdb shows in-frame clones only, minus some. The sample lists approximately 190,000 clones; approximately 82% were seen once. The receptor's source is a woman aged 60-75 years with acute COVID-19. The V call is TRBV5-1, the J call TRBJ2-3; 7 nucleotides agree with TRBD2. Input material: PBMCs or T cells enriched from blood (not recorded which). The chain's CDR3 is CASSLEGRASTTDTQYF. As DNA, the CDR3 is TGCGCCAGCAGCTTGGAGGGGAGGGCAAGTACCACAGATACGCAGTATTTT.